This TCR beta chain was sequenced for a study of T cell responses to AZD1222 COVID-19 vaccine. Sequencing was performed with immunoSEQ multiplex PCR; in TCRdb, only in-frame clones are kept and a portion is missing. In the table there are 65,000 to 95,000 clones, around 81% of which are singletons. V lost 3 bases and J lost 3; bases outside the gene matches: 3. Germline loops: CDR1 SNHLY, CDR2 FYNNEI. The CDR3 covers 15 residues. V and J are TRBV2 and TRBJ1-5; TRBD1 matches 9 bases. Material: peripheral blood, obtained on day 0 of AZD1222 vaccination. The TCR was taken from an adult in good health. This chain's CDR3 is CASSDTGGFNQPQHF. CDR3 sequence (DNA): TGTGCCAGCAGTGATACAGGGGGCTTCAATCAGCCCCAGCATTTT.